This paragraph reports one T cell receptor (beta chain). The antigen is undetermined. The sample belongs to a study of T cells in localized non-small cell lung cancer. General observations from the study: Increased T cell density in blood showed an association with longer overall survival. Clonality peaked in uninvolved adjacent lung rather than tumor. Adjacent lung tissue had a median roughly 62 of the top 100 clones found in the tumor.

The CDR3 is 16 amino acids. CDR1 and CDR2 from the germline V gene are SGHVS and FQNEAQ. Trimming removed 7 bases at V and 1 base at J, with 20 bases between. The assay was immunoSEQ multiplex PCR, and TCRdb's table has in-frame clones only and misses some. The data show about 11,000 clones, around 79% seen once. This receptor was identified in a male donor at least 60 years old with stage I lung adenocarcinoma. The genes are TRBV7-8 and TRBJ2-7, with a weak D call TRBD2 (6 bases). Specimen: peripheral blood, collected before any cancer treatment. CDR3 loop: CASTHGRQTLSYEQYF. DNA of the CDR3: TGTGCCAGCACCCACGGGAGACAGACCCTTTCCTACGAGCAGTACTTC.